This TCR beta chain stems from a study of blood T cell repertoires in COVID-19. About the research overall: PBMCs, B-cell-depleted T cells, or T cells provided the cDNA or gDNA that made up the material.

Method: immunoSEQ multiplex PCR; TCRdb's copy keeps in-frame clones and lacks some. The data hold 140,000 to 150,000 clones, with roughly 89% observed a single time. Looked up from germline, CDR1 is SNHLY and CDR2 is FYNNEI. V was clipped by 5 bases and J by 7 bases; unmatched bases: 6. This CDR3 is 13 amino acids long. Sequencing was carried out using peripheral blood. The chain employs TRBV2 and TRBJ2-7; 9 bases match TRBD1. The TCR comes from a man aged 55 to 69 with active or convalescent COVID-19. CDR3 sequence: CASSSDRGGEQYF. CDR3 coding DNA: TGTGCCAGCAGTTCGGACAGGGGAGGAGAGCAGTACTTC.